The clone carrying this T cell receptor beta chain was detected a few times. This entry is derived from a study of T-cell reconstitution after alpha-beta-depleted transplantation in children. This sample's TCRbeta library carried unique molecular identifier barcodes. One entry per CDR3 protein results from TCRdb running MiXCR on the PCR reads. In the table there are about 360,000 distinct CDR3 sequences, about an eighth of which are singletons. The input for sequencing was PBMCs, taken from the stem cell graft. The clonotype comes from a human donor who donated a stem cell graft to a child with Fanconi anemia.

For the CDR3, the DNA is TGCGCCAGCAGCCCGGCGGGACAAAAGAACACCGGGGAGCTGTTTTTT. This sequence encodes CASSPAGQKNTGELFF. The chain links TRBV5-1 to TRBJ2-2; either TRBD1 or TRBD2 may supply D (6 bases each). The V end lost 4 bases, the J end lost 1 base, and 14 bases lay between the germline ends. Germline values: CDR1 SGHRS, CDR2 YFSETQ. This CDR3 has 16 amino acids. The whole variable domain, remainder taken from reference TRBV5-1 and TRBJ2-2, is KAGVTQTPRYLIKTRGQQVTLSCSPISGHRSVSWYQQTPGQGLQFLFEYFSETQRNKGNFPGRFSGRQFSNSRSEMNVSTLELGDSALYLCASSPAGQKNTGELFFGEGSRLTVL.